The rows below give T cell receptor beta chains drawn from one sample of a study of tumor-infiltrating lymphocytes in primary liver carcinoma. Each CDR3 protein is one row after TCRdb ran MiXCR on the multiplex PCR reads. The sample includes 95,000 to 150,000 distinct CDR3 sequences, 60% to 80% of them seen just once. What was sequenced was liver tumor tissue from sampling region 3. These receptors originate from a woman in her sixties with primary liver carcinoma and hepatitis B virus infection. Both conserved end residues are part of each CDR3. D genes are given only for firm matches. Some rows mark clone size as missing; the rest say once, few, many or name a class of expanded clone.

>TRBD1|many|TRBV29-1|14|TRBJ1-1
CSVYRGGQNTEAFF
TGCAGCGTCTACAGGGGCGGTCAGAACACTGAAGCTTTCTTT
>TRBD1|.|TRBV12-3/TRBV12-4|15|TRBJ2-3
CASSIRQGDTDTLYF
TGTGCCAGCAGTATCCGACAGGGTGACACAGATACGCTGTATTTT
>.|few|TRBV28|14|TRBJ1-1
CASTQGGFHTEAFF
TGTGCCAGCACACAAGGGGGGTTTCACACTGAAGCTTTCTTT
>TRBD2|.|TRBV10-3|15|TRBJ2-1
CAISELAGGMDEQFF
TGTGCCATCAGTGAACTAGCGGGAGGAATGGACGAGCAGTTCTTC
>TRBD1|.|TRBV7-7|16|TRBJ2-3
CASSLGAGGRIDTQYF
TGTGCTAGCAGCTTAGGGGCAGGGGGCCGGATAGATACGCAGTATTTT
>.|.|TRBV6-4|18|TRBJ2-6
CASSDSLRGVSGANVLTF
TGTGCCAGCAGTGACTCGCTTAGGGGGGTCTCTGGGGCCAACGTCCTGACTTTC
>.|.|TRBV28|15|TRBJ1-6
CASSFATNNPTLLHF
TGTGCCAGCAGTTTCGCGACGAACAATCCAACACTACTCCACTTT
>TRBD2|.|TRBV2|12|TRBJ2-1
CASTTSGNEQFF
TGTGCCAGCACGACTAGCGGCAATGAGCAGTTCTTC
>TRBD1|.|TRBV10-3|14|TRBJ2-7
CAISHTTGSYEQYF
TGTGCCATCAGTCACACGACAGGGTCCTACGAGCAGTACTTC
>.|many|TRBV5-1|14|TRBJ2-3
CASSLGSLGDTQYF
TGCGCCAGCAGCCTAGGGTCCCTGGGAGATACGCAGTATTTT
>.|.|TRBV5-4|18|TRBJ2-3
CASSSGGLGGRGTDTQYF
TGTGCCAGCAGCTCAGGGGGACTAGGGGGGCGGGGCACAGATACGCAGTATTTT
>.|.|TRBV20-1|14|TRBJ2-1
CRARAPSGNNEQFF
TGCCGTGCTAGAGCCCCCTCAGGGAACAATGAGCAGTTCTTC
>TRBD2|.|TRBV11-1|16|TRBJ2-7
CASSSRTSVSRNEQYF
TGTGCCAGCAGCTCCCGGACTAGCGTGAGTAGGAACGAGCAGTACTTC
>TRBD1|many|TRBV10-3|14|TRBJ2-3
CAISGQGSTDTQYF
TGTGCCATCAGCGGACAGGGTAGCACAGATACGCAGTATTTT
>.|few|TRBV7-8|17|TRBJ2-3
CASSLVATPSRTDTQYF
TGTGCCAGCAGCTTAGTCGCGACTCCTTCTCGCACAGATACGCAGTATTTT
>.|few|TRBV7-2|14|TRBJ1-5
CASSKGLGDQPQHF
TGTGCCAGCAGCAAGGGATTAGGGGATCAGCCCCAGCATTTT
>.|medium-sized|TRBV11-2|15|TRBJ2-1
CASSLPPGQYNEQFF
TGTGCCAGCAGCCTCCCCCCGGGGCAGTACAATGAGCAGTTCTTC
>TRBD1|.|TRBV11-3|14|TRBJ1-2
CTSSPDRANYGHTF
TGTACCAGCAGCCCGGACAGGGCTAACTATGGCCACACCTTC
>TRBD2|.|TRBV7-3|14|TRBJ2-1
CASSRSSGINEQFF
TGTGCCAGCTCAAGGTCTAGCGGGATCAATGAGCAGTTCTTC
>TRBD2|.|TRBV10-1|15|TRBJ2-5
CASSESTSGRDTQYF
TGCGCCAGCAGTGAGTCTACCAGCGGGAGGGACACCCAATACTTC
>.|many|TRBV2|15|TRBJ2-2
CASTRLGPNTGELFF
TGTGCCAGCACGCGACTGGGCCCGAACACCGGGGAGCTGTTTTTT
>.|.|TRBV28|16|TRBJ1-5
CASEGRVRGGNQPQHF
TGTGCCAGCGAAGGTCGAGTCAGGGGAGGCAATCAGCCCCAGCATTTT
>.|.|TRBV20-1|16|TRBJ1-3
CSARGTSKRGGNTIYF
TGCAGTGCTAGAGGGACCTCGAAGAGAGGTGGAAACACCATATATTTT
>TRBD2|few|TRBV11-2|17|TRBJ2-7
CASGLDRMSAGGDEQYF
TGTGCCAGCGGCTTAGATCGAATGTCGGCGGGAGGCGACGAGCAGTACTTC
>.|.|TRBV29-1|12|TRBJ1-2
CSPRRDNYVYTF
TGCAGCCCTAGGAGGGATAACTATGTCTACACTTTC
>.|.|TRBV30|15|TRBJ1-4
CVWSDTGRTNEKLFF
TGTGTCTGGAGTGACACAGGGAGGACTAATGAAAAACTGTTTTTT
>.|.|TRBV6-1|15|TRBJ1-3
CASRKGPSSGNTIYF
TGTGCTAGCAGAAAGGGCCCGAGCTCTGGAAACACCATATATTTT
>.|.|TRBV4-2|15|TRBJ2-2
CASGHVGGGAGELFF
TGTGCCAGCGGCCATGTCGGTGGGGGAGCCGGGGAGCTGTTTTTT
>.|many|TRBV6-1|15|TRBJ2-1
CASSVRGSSYNEQFF
TGTGCCAGCAGTGTACGCGGTTCATCCTACAATGAGCAGTTCTTC
>.|.|TRBV11-2|12|TRBJ2-7
CVNSLVRYEQCF
TGTGTCAACAGCTTAGTCCGTTACGAGCAGTGCTTC
>.|.|TRBV11-3|15|TRBJ1-2
CASSLGMANPHEYTF
TGTGCCAGCAGCCTCGGGATGGCCAATCCCCATGAGTACACCTTC
>.|.|TRBV19|16|TRBJ1-1
CASSIGQRGRETEAFF
TGTGCCAGTAGTATAGGGCAACGGGGGCGTGAAACTGAAGCTTTCTTT
>TRBD2|many|TRBV12-3/TRBV12-4|17|TRBJ2-7
CASSAPGTRDPSYEQYF
TGTGCCAGCAGTGCCCCCGGGACTAGAGATCCCTCCTACGAGCAGTACTTC
>.|.|TRBV11-2|13|TRBJ2-3
CASSRQGLDMQYF
TGTGCCAGCAGCCGGCAGGGGCTAGATATGCAATATTTT
>TRBD1|many|TRBV6-1|14|TRBJ1-2
CASRDRGSRNGYTF
TGTGCCAGCCGGGACAGGGGATCGAGGAATGGCTACACCTTC
>.|.|TRBV12-3/TRBV12-4|11|TRBJ2-5
CASIPGGTQYF
TGTGCCAGTATCCCCGGCGGGACCCAGTACTTC
>TRBD2|.|TRBV12-3/TRBV12-4|17|TRBJ2-6
CVSSLDLAGTGANVLTF
TGTGTCAGCAGTTTAGACCTAGCGGGAACTGGGGCCAACGTCTTGACTTTC
>.|many|TRBV30|11|TRBJ2-1
CAWRALYEQFF
TGTGCCTGGAGGGCATTATATGAGCAGTTCTTC
>TRBD2|.|TRBV5-1|13|TRBJ2-7
CASSKREGGEQYF
TGCGCCAGCAGCAAAAGGGAGGGCGGCGAGCAGTACTTC
>TRBD2|few|TRBV6-5|15|TRBJ2-7
CASSPRRGGFYEQYF
TGTGCCAGCAGCCCACGACGGGGGGGCTTCTACGAGCAGTACTTC
>.|.|TRBV7-8|18|TRBJ1-5
CASSLELLMGLGNQPQHF
TGTGCCAGCAGCTTAGAGCTACTGATGGGGCTTGGGAATCAGCCCCAGCATTTT
>TRBD1|.|TRBV11-2|15|TRBJ1-1
CASSRGQVASFEAFF
TGTGCCAGCAGCCGCGGACAGGTAGCGTCGTTCGAAGCTTTCTTT
>TRBD2|many|TRBV4-1|16|TRBJ2-7
CASSPRAGESLYEQYF
TGCGCCAGCAGCCCAAGAGCGGGGGAATCCCTCTACGAGCAGTACTTC
>TRBD1|.|TRBV24-1|14|TRBJ2-2
CATSDSTGAGELFF
TGTGCCACCAGTGACTCGACAGGGGCCGGGGAGCTGTTTTTT
>.|.|TRBV6-6|12|TRBJ2-3
CASSPFADTQYF
TGTGCCAGCAGTCCCTTTGCTGATACTCAGTATTTT
>.|many|TRBV11-2|15|TRBJ1-2
CASTNTMDPDHGYTF
TGTGCCAGCACGAACACAATGGACCCAGACCATGGCTACACCTTC
>.|.|TRBV5-6|12|TRBJ2-1
CANSLIRNEQLF
TGTGCCAACAGCTTGATTCGCAATGAGCAGCTCTTC
>.|many|TRBV6-1|12|TRBJ2-3
CASSDPGNTQYF
TGTGCCAGCAGTGACCCAGGAAATACGCAGTATTTT
>TRBD1|.|TRBV12-3/TRBV12-4|17|TRBJ1-2
CTSSSEGQGNPSGGYTF
TGTACCAGCAGTTCCGAGGGACAGGGGAACCCCTCCGGTGGCTACACGTTC
>.|.|TRBV7-9|13|TRBJ2-7
CASSLGRAYEQYF
TGTGCCAGCAGCTTAGGCAGGGCATACGAGCAGTACTTC
>TRBD2|.|TRBV9|17|TRBJ2-7
CASSPRGSGSTSYEQYF
TGTGCCAGCAGCCCTCGGGGTAGCGGGAGTACATCCTACGAGCAGTACTTC
>TRBD2|.|TRBV5-1|19|TRBJ2-1
CASSSGTGLAGLSYNEQFF
TGCGCCAGCAGCTCGGGGACGGGATTAGCGGGACTTTCCTACAATGAGCAGTTCTTC
>.|.|TRBV5-1|16|TRBJ2-1
CASSAGQILSGNEQFF
TGCGCCAGCAGCGCGGGTCAAATCCTGAGCGGCAATGAGCAGTTCTTC
>.|.|TRBV30|13|TRBJ2-7
CAWSGTEASEQYF
TGTGCCTGGAGCGGGACCGAGGCTTCCGAGCAGTACTTC
>.|.|TRBV29-1|14|TRBJ1-1
CTLEDLGGRTEAFF
TGCACCCTTGAAGACTTAGGGGGTAGGACTGAAGCTTTCTTT
>.|many|TRBV4-2|15|TRBJ1-5
CASSQDMDNNQPQHF
TGTGCCAGCAGCCAAGATATGGACAACAATCAGCCCCAGCATTTT
>.|few|TRBV28|14|TRBJ2-7
CASAPDSRTGEQYF
TGTGCCAGCGCGCCGGACAGTCGGACTGGGGAGCAGTACTTC
>TRBD1|many|TRBV12-5|15|TRBJ1-1
CASGLGQGPNTEAFF
TGTGCTAGTGGTTTGGGACAGGGTCCGAACACTGAAGCTTTCTTT